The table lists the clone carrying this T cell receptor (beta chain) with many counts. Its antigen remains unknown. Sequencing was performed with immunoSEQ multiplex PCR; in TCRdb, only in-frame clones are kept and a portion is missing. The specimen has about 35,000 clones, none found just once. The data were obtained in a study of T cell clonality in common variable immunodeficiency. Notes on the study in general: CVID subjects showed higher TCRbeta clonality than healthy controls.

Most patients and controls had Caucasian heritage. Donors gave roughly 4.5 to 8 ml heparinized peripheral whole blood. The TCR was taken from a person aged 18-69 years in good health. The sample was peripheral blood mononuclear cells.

The CDR3 reads CSARDELDTEAFF. Partial CDR3 DNA: TGCAGTGCTAGAGATGAACTAGACACTGAA. The chain joins TRBV20-1 to TRBJ1-1; no definite D call. Sequencing ends 3 residues short of the CDR3 end; the germline J gene provides the rest. Germline values: CDR1 DFQATT, CDR2 SNEGSKA (reference sequence). The V and J ends lost 0 bases and 3 bases respectively, with 8 bases between them. This CDR3 is 13 amino acids long.